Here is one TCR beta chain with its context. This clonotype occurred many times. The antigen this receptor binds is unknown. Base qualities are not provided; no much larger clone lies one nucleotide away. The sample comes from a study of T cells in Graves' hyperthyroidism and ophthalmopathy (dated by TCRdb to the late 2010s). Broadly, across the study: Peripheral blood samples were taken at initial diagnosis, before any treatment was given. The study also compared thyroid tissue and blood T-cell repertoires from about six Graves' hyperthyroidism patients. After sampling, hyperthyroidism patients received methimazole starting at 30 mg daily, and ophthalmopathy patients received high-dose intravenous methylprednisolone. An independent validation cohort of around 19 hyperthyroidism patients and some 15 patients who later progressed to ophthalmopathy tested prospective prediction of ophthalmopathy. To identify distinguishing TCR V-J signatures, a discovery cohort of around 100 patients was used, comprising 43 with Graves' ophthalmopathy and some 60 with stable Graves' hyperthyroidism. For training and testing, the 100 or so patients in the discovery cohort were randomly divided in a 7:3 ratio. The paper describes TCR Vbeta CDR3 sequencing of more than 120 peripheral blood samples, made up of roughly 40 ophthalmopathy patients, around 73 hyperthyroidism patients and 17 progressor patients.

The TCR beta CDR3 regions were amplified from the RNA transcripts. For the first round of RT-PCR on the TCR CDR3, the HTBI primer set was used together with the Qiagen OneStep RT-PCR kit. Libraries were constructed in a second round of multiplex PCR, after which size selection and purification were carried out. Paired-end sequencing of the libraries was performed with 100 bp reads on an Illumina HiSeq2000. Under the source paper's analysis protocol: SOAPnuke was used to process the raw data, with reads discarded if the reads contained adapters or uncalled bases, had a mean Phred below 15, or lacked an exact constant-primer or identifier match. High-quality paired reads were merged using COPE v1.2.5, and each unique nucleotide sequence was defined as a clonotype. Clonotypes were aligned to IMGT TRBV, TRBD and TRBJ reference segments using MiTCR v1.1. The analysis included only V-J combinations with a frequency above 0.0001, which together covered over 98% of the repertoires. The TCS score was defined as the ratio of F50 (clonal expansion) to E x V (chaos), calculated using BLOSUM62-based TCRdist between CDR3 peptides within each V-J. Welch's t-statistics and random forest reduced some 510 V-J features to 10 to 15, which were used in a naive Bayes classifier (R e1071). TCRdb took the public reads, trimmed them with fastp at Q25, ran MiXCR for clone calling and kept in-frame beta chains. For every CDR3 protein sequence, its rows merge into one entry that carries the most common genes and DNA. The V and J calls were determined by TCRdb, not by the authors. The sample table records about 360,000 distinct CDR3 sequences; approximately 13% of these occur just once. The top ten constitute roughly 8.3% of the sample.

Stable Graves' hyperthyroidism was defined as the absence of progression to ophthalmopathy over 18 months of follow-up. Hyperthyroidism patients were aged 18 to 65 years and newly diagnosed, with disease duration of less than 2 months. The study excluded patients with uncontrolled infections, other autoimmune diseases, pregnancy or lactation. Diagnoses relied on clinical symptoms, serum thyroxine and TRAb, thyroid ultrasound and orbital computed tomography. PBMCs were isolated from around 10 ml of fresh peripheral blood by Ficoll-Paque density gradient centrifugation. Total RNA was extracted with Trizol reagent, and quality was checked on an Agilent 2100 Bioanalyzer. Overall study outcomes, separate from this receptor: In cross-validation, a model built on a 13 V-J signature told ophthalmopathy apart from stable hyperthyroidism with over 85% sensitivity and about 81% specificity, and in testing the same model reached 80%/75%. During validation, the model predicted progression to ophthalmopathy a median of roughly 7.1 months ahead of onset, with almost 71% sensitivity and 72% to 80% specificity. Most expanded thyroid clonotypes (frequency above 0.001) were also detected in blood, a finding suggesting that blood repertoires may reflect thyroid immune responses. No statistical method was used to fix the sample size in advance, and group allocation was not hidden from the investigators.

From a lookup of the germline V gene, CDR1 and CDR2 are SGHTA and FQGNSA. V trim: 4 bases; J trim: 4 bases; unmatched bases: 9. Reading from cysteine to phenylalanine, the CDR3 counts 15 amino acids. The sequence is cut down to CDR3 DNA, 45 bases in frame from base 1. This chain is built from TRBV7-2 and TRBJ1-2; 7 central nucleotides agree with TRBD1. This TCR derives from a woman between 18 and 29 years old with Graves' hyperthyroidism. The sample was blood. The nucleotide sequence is TGTGCCAGCAGCTCGACAGGGTTCGATGGCTATGGCTACACCTTC. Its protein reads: CASSSTGFDGYGYTF. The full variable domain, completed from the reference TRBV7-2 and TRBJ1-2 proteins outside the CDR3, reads GAGVSQSPSNKVTEKGKDVELRCDPISGHTALYWYRQSLGQGLEFLIYFQGNSAPDKSGLPSDRFSAERTGGSVSTLTIQRTQQEDSAVYLCASSSTGFDGYGYTFGSGTRLTVV.